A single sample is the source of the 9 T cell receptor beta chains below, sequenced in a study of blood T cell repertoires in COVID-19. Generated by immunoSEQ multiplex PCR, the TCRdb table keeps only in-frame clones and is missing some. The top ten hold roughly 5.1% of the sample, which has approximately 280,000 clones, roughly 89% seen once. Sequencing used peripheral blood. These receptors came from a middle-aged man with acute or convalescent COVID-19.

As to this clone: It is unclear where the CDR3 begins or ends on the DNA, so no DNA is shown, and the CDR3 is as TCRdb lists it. The CDR3: CASRNWAGGANTF. This chain uses TRBV27 with TRBJ1-2; the D call TRBD1 from the table was never checked on the DNA. Termini included, the CDR3 measures 13 amino acids. From germline, CDR1 is MNHEY and CDR2 SMNVEV (reference sequence).

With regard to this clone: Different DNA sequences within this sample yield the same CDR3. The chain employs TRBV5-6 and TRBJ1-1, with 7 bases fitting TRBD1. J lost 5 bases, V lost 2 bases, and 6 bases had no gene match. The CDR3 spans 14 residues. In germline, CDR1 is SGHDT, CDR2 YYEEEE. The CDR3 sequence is CASSLDRVGTEAFF. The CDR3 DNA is TGTGCCAGCAGCTTAGACAGGGTGGGAACTGAAGCTTTCTTT. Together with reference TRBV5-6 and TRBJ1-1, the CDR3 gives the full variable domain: DAGVTQSPTHLIKTRGQQVTLRCSPKSGHDTVSWYQQALGQGPQFIFQYYEEEERQRGNFPDRFSGHQFPNYSSELNVNALLLGDSALYLCASSLDRVGTEAFFGQGTRLTVV.

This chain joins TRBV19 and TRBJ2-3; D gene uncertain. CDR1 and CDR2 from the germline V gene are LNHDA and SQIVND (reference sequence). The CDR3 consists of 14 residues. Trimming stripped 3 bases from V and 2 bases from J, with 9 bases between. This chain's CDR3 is CASSIQVVTDTQYF. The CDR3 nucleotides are TGTGCCAGTAGTATTCAGGTTGTCACAGATACGCAGTATTTT.

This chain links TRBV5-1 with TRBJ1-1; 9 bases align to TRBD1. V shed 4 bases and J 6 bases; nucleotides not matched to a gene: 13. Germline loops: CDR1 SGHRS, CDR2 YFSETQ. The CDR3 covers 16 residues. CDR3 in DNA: TGCGCCAGCAGCCCCTACGTCGGGACAGGGATCTCTGAAGCTTTCTTT. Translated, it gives CASSPYVGTGISEAFF.

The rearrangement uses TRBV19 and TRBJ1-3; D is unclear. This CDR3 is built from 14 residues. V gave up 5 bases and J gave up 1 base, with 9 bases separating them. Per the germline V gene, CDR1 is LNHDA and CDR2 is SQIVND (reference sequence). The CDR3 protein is CASSLGGSGNTIYF. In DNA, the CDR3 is TGTGCCAGTAGTCTCGGAGGGTCTGGAAACACCATATATTTT.

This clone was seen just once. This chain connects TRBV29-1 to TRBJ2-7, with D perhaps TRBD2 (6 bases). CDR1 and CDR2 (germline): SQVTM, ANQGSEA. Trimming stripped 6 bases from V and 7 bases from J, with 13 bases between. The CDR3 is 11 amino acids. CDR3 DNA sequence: TGCAGCGTGCTTGAAGGAGGGGAGCAGTACTTC. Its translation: CSVLEGGEQYF.

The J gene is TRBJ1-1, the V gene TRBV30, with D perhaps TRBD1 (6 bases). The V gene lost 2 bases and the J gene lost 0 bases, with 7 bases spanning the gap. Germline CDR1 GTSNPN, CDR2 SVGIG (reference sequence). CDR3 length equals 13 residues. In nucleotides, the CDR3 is TGTGCCTGGAGTCGACAGGTGAACACTGAAGCTTTCTTT. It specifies CAWSRQVNTEAFF.

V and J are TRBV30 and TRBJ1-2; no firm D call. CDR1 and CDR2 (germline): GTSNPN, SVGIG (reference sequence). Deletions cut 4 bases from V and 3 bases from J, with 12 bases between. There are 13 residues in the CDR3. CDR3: CAWTAGEDYGYTF. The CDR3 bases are TGTGCCTGGACAGCGGGAGAGGACTATGGCTACACCTTC.

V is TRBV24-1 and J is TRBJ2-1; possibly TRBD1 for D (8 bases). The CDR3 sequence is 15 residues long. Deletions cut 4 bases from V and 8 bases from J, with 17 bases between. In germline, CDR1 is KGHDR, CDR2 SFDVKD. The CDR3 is CATSDPGGAGDEQFF. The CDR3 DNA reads TGTGCCACCAGTGACCCAGGGGGCGCGGGGGATGAGCAGTTCTTC.